Included here is one TCR beta chain sequence, with context. Germline V CDR1 and CDR2: LNHDA, SQIVND (reference sequence). V was cut by 10 bases and J by 1 base, with 17 bases left in between. The CDR3 loop spans 14 amino acids. This entry comes from a study of T cells in Graves' hyperthyroidism and ophthalmopathy. Hyperthyroidism had been newly diagnosed in patients aged 18 to 65, and its duration was under 2 months. Uncontrolled infection, other autoimmune disease, pregnancy or lactation disqualified patients from enrolment. The sample of blood was obtained at first hyperthyroidism diagnosis (before any ophthalmopathy symptoms). Template material for amplifying TCR beta CDR3 regions consisted of RNA transcripts. A set of HTBI primers served as the primers for a first-round RT-PCR of the TCR CDR3. A single record per CDR3 protein comes from TCRdb applying MiXCR to the multiplex PCR reads. Seen here are some 300,000 distinct CDR3 sequences, about an eighth observed once, and the top ten hold approximately 8.6%.

This clonotype originated in a woman in her thirties with Graves' hyperthyroidism that later progressed to Graves' ophthalmopathy. The chain uses TRBV19 and TRBJ2-7; D perhaps matches TRBD1 (5 bases). The sample comprised blood. CDR3 coding DNA: TGTGCCACTAGGCTCGCAGGGAATTCCTACGAGCAGTACTTC. It encodes CATRLAGNSYEQYF.